This T cell receptor beta chain was recorded in a study of beta chain features in type 1 diabetes. General observations from the study: For TCRB rearrangement, an influence of HLA type remained unresolved here.

cDNA synthesis used the whole RNA isolate, giving expressed TCRB sequences. Here immunoSEQ multiplex PCR was the method, and the copy in TCRdb shows in-frame clones only, minus some. The sample lists roughly 300,000 clones; 7% to 9% were seen once. One heparinised blood draw averaging around 110 mL was given by each donor. Sorting of CD4+ naive, central memory, regulatory and stem cell-like memory cells was performed via CD45RO/CCR7/CD25/CD127/CD95/CD27. Only a few counts were recorded for this clone. Its antigen is not known. After removal of 3 bases from V and 2 bases from J, the junction contained 7 bases not matched to a gene. The germline V gene has CDR1 SGHRS and CDR2 YFSETQ. The CDR3 has 15 amino acids.

Material for sequencing was central memory CD4+ T cells from blood. This chain uses TRBV5-1 with TRBJ2-7, with TRBD2 matching over 8 bases. The TCR originated in a woman between 18 and 30 years old in good health. The CDR3 here is CASSSGAGGAYEQYF. CDR3 in DNA: TGCGCCAGCAGCTCCGGGGCGGGAGGAGCCTACGAGCAGTACTTC.